The 31 T cell receptor beta chains in this list originate from one sample, sequenced in a study of CD8+ T cells in alopecia areata. cDNA reverse transcribed from extracted RNA served as the sequencing template. Profiled with immunoSEQ multiplex PCR; TCRdb holds only in-frame clones, not every one. The sample holds approximately 6,300 clones, around two thirds seen once. The treatment here: oral pan-JAK inhibitor, 5-10 mg twice daily. As part of sample collection, lesional scalp punch biopsies and peripheral blood were taken from alopecia areata patients. Sample: skin, taken between weeks 30 and 35, from a patient treated with tofacitinib. Every receptor here comes from a human donor with alopecia areata.

This clone has only a few counts. CDR3 in amino acids: CASSRRDSEYTPYNEQFF. The CDR3 DNA reads as TGTGCCAGCAGCCGACGGGACAGCGAGTATACCCCCTACAATGAGCAGTTCTTC. V is TRBV7-9 and J is TRBJ2-1; 7 bases are a match to TRBD1. CDR1 SEHNR and CDR2 FQNEAQ come from the germline V gene (reference sequence). The CDR3 loop spans 18 amino acids. After removal of 5 bases from V and 2 bases from J, the junction contained 15 bases not matched to a gene.

The J gene is TRBJ1-1, the V gene TRBV18, with D hard to call. V lost 1 base to trimming and J lost 1 base, with 7 bases between them. The CDR3 sequence is 14 residues long. Germline lookup yields CDR1 KGHSH and CDR2 LQKENI. CDR3 nucleotide sequence: TGTGCCAGCTCACCACTTGGGCAGAACACTGAAGCTTTCTTT. The encoded protein is CASSPLGQNTEAFF. The full variable domain, completed using reference TRBV18 and TRBJ1-1, is NAGVMQNPRHLVRRRGQEARLRCSPMKGHSHVYWYRQLPEEGLKFMVYLQKENIIDESGMPKERFSAEFPKEGPSILRIQQVVRGDSAAYFCASSPLGQNTEAFFGQGTRLTVV.

V usage is TRBV5-4 and J usage is TRBJ2-1, with 11 bases that match TRBD2. Germline loops: CDR1 SGHNT, CDR2 YYREEE (reference sequence). The ends lost 2 bases at V and 10 bases at J; junction bases unmatched: 2. CDR3 length: 13 residues. The DNA of the CDR3 is TGTGCCAGCAGCTTACTAGCGGGGGACGAGCAGTTCTTC. Encoded protein: CASSLLAGDEQFF.

V is TRBV10-1 and J is TRBJ2-1; D perhaps matches TRBD1 (6 bases). The CDR3 extends over 13 amino acids. The germline V gene has CDR1 WNHNN and CDR2 SYGVQD (reference sequence). V lost 5 bases and J lost 3, with 8 bases in between. This chain's CDR3 is CASSPDSYNEQFF. In DNA form, the CDR3 reads TGCGCCAGCAGTCCGGACAGCTACAATGAGCAGTTCTTC.

The V call is TRBV29-1, the J call TRBJ2-3; no firm D call. CDR3 length: 14 amino acids. V lost 6 bases and J 0 bases, leaving 13 bases between the germline ends. The germline gives CDR1 SQVTM, CDR2 ANQGSEA. The CDR3 DNA reads as TGCAGCGTGATCCCGACACGTAGCACAGATACGCAGTATTTT. Its protein product is CSVIPTRSTDTQYF.

The chain is built from TRBV5-4 and TRBJ1-2; no firm D call. Germline V gives CDR1 SGHNT, CDR2 YYREEE (reference sequence). V gave up 0 bases and J gave up 8 bases, with 14 bases separating them. This CDR3 contains 14 residues. The CDR3 loop reads CASSLGMKEEGYTF. CDR3 DNA: TGTGCCAGCAGCTTGGGTATGAAAGAGGAAGGCTACACCTTC. Complete variable domain (other parts from reference TRBV5-4 and TRBJ1-2): ETGVTQSPTHLIKTRGQQVTLRCSSQSGHNTVSWYQQALGQGPQFIFQYYREEENGRGNFPPRFSGLQFPNYSSELNVNALELDDSALYLCASSLGMKEEGYTFGSGTRLTVV.

This chain joins TRBV2 and TRBJ1-2, with D perhaps matching TRBD1 (5 bases). Germline lookup yields CDR1 SNHLY and CDR2 FYNNEI. Trimming pared 3 bases from V and 5 bases from J, leaving 13 bases between. CDR3 size: 14 residues. The CDR3 DNA sequence: TGTGCCAGCAGTGATCGCCTCGGGGGATATGGCTACACCTTC. This translates into CASSDRLGGYGYTF.

J is TRBJ1-2 and V is TRBV7-9, with TRBD1 as a possible D gene (5 bases). From germline, CDR1 is SEHNR and CDR2 FQNEAQ (reference sequence). The CDR3 sequence is 15 residues long. V lost 1 base to trimming and J lost 6 bases, with 15 bases between them. CDR3: CASSLGDAVRHGYTF. The CDR3 DNA sequence: TGTGCCAGCAGCTTAGGGGACGCCGTACGACATGGCTACACCTTC.

This rearrangement joins TRBV6-5 to TRBJ1-5; the D is unclear. The CDR3 has 14 amino acids. V lost 6 bases, J lost 2 bases, and 11 bases lay in between. From germline, CDR1 is MNHEY and CDR2 SVGAGI. The CDR3 DNA is TGTGCCAGCAGCATACAGCAAGGCAATCAGCCCCAGCATTTT. Translated, it gives CASSIQQGNQPQHF.

The rearrangement joins TRBV5-4 to TRBJ1-2; D ambiguous. Germline V lookup: CDR1 SGHNT, CDR2 YYREEE (reference sequence). V lost 7 bases to trimming and J lost 4 bases, with 23 bases between them. This CDR3 has 16 amino acids. This chain's CDR3 is CASHVSIPGKTYGYTF. CDR3 DNA sequence: TGTGCCAGCCATGTATCCATACCAGGAAAGACCTATGGCTACACCTTC.

This clone has only one observation. The chain employs TRBV6-6 and TRBJ2-7; maybe TRBD1 (6 bases). Deletions cut 6 bases from V and 2 bases from J, with 17 bases between. The CDR3 totals 15 residues. Germline CDR1 is MNHNY and CDR2 is SVGAGI (reference sequence). The CDR3 DNA reads as TGTGCCAGCAGCTTCCGGGACACCGGACCCTACGAGCAGTACTTC. This sequence encodes CASSFRDTGPYEQYF.

The chain carries TRBV5-6 and TRBJ1-2, with TRBD1 matching over 7 bases. CDR1 is SGHDT, CDR2 YYEEEE, per germline. The CDR3 has 14 residues. Trimming removed 0 bases from V and 4 bases from J; junction bases left unmatched: 3. The CDR3 bases are TGTGCCAGCAGCTTGGCCCGACAGGGCTATGGCTACACCTTC. Encoded protein: CASSLARQGYGYTF.

This clone has just a few counts. The chain employs TRBV6-4 and TRBJ1-5, with D possibly being TRBD1 (5 bases). This CDR3 is built from 13 residues. Between the trimmed V and J ends, which lost 5 bases and 4 bases, there was a span of 9 bases. Germline-derived CDR1 and CDR2 are MRHNA and SNTAGT. Here the CDR3 DNA reads TGTGCCAGCAGTCCACAGGTAAATCAGCCCCAGCATTTT. Protein product: CASSPQVNQPQHF.

This clone was observed a handful of times. V gene TRBV18 combines with J gene TRBJ1-1, with D hard to call. Trimming stripped 3 bases from V and 3 bases from J, with 8 bases between. CDR1 is KGHSH and CDR2 is LQKENI in the germline V gene. CDR3 size: 13 residues. The CDR3 DNA reads as TGTGCCAGCTCACCTAAGAGGGACACTGAAGCTTTCTTT. Protein sequence: CASSPKRDTEAFF.

The chain couples TRBV14 to TRBJ1-1; a possible D gene is TRBD1 (6 bases). Germline V gene data show CDR1 as SGHDN and CDR2 as FVKESK. Trimming removed 3 bases at V and 7 bases at J, with 15 bases between. The CDR3 is made up of 14 amino acids. The CDR3 region is CASSQLTGRNEAFF. The CDR3 region has the DNA TGTGCCAGCAGCCAGCTTACAGGGCGTAATGAAGCTTTCTTT. Based on the CDR3 plus reference TRBV14 and TRBJ1-1, the full variable domain is EAGVTQFPSHSVIEKGQTVTLRCDPISGHDNLYWYRRVMGKEIKFLLHFVKESKQDESGMPNNRFLAERTGGTYSTLKVQPAELEDSGVYFCASSQLTGRNEAFFGQGTRLTVV.

Comments on this clone: Sequence at one end of the junction differs from germline and may be a read error. This CDR3 is also generated by other DNA sequences in the sample. The J gene is TRBJ1-1, the V gene TRBV30; D is unclear. The CDR3 spans 13 residues. Germline CDR1 reads GTSNPN; CDR2 reads SVGIG (reference sequence). The CDR3 sequence is CAWSPGLGTEAFF. CDR3 nucleotide sequence: TGTGCCTGGAGCCCCGGGCTGGGCACTGAGGCTTTCTTT.

This clone was recorded a few times. The rearrangement links TRBV5-1 to TRBJ2-3, with TRBD1 matching 8 bases. V lost 1 base, J lost 5 bases, and 0 bases stayed unmatched. CDR3 length equals 13 residues. Per germline, CDR1 SGHRS and CDR2 YFSETQ. The CDR3: CASSLTGGDTQYF. The CDR3 DNA reads TGCGCCAGCAGCTTGACAGGGGGAGATACGCAGTATTTT.

The chain uses TRBV18 and TRBJ2-7; no clear D. V was clipped by 1 base and J by 2 bases, with 12 bases between them. The CDR3 totals 15 residues. Germline-derived CDR1 and CDR2 are KGHSH and LQKENI. The CDR3 protein is CASSPRSTIPYEQYF. CDR3 nucleotide sequence: TGTGCCAGCTCACCACGTTCGACAATCCCCTACGAGCAGTACTTC. Full variable domain (outside the CDR3, taken from reference TRBV18 and TRBJ2-7): NAGVMQNPRHLVRRRGQEARLRCSPMKGHSHVYWYRQLPEEGLKFMVYLQKENIIDESGMPKERFSAEFPKEGPSILRIQQVVRGDSAAYFCASSPRSTIPYEQYFGPGTRLTVT.

There are a few counts of this clone. The chain combines TRBV21-1 with TRBJ1-1. TRBV21-1 is a documented pseudogene. CDR3 length: 15 amino acids. The CDR3 DNA is TGTGCCAGCAGCAAGGAAGGGAATACGAACACTGAAGCTTTCTTT. This codes for CASSKEGNTNTEAFF.

The V and J genes are TRBV6-1 and TRBJ2-5; the match to TRBD1 covers 10 bases. V gave up 6 bases and J gave up 4 bases; unmatched junction bases: 8. This CDR3 comprises 15 residues. CDR1 and CDR2 from the germline V gene are MNHNS and SASEGT. The CDR3 spells CASRDRGRFRETQYF. The DNA for the CDR3 is TGTGCCAGCAGGGACAGGGGGAGATTCCGAGAGACCCAGTACTTC.

This clone was seen a single time. J is TRBJ2-7 and V is TRBV10-3; TRBD2 is a possible D gene (5 bases). The DNA end is more similar to TRBJ2-1, so the J call may be wrong. The CDR3 has 13 residues. The germline V gene encodes CDR1 ENHRY and CDR2 SYGVKD. The CDR3 protein is CAISEGSADEQFF. The CDR3 coding sequence is TGTGCCATCAGTGAAGGGAGCGCCGATGAGCAGTTCTTC.

The chain is built from TRBV30 and TRBJ2-3; 9 nucleotides line up with TRBD2. The CDR3 runs to 14 residues. The V gene's germline CDR1 is GTSNPN and CDR2 SVGIG (reference sequence). Trimming removed 0 bases from V and 6 bases from J; junction bases left unmatched: 4. The CDR3, as DNA: TGTGCCTGGAGTGTTAGCGGGGGCTCGGATACGCAGTATTTT. Encoded protein: CAWSVSGGSDTQYF.

The CDR3 reads CASSYKKGYEQYF. CDR3 nucleotides: TGTGCCAGCAGTTACAAGAAGGGGTACGAGCAGTACTTC. The gene calls are TRBV6-5 and TRBJ2-7; the D gene is possibly TRBD1 (5 bases). Germline assignment: CDR1 MNHEY and CDR2 SVGAGI. Trimming took 2 bases from V and 4 from J, leaving 9 bases between them. The CDR3 has 13 amino acids.

CDR3 nucleotide sequence: TGCGCCAGCAGCTTGGGACAGGGGACCGGGGAGCTGTTTTTT. The encoded protein is CASSLGQGTGELFF. The chain is built from TRBV5-1 and TRBJ2-2; 8 bases map to TRBD1. Germline V CDR1 and CDR2: SGHRS, YFSETQ. J lost 5 bases, V lost 0 bases, and 0 bases had no gene match. The CDR3 contains 14 residues.

V is TRBV4-1 and J is TRBJ1-5; the match to TRBD1 covers 7 bases. From germline, CDR1 is MGHRA and CDR2 YSYEKL. There are 16 residues in the CDR3. The J segment lost 4 bases and the V segment lost 1 base, leaving 7 bases of the junction unmatched. This chain's CDR3 is CASSQVRQGLNQPQHF. Here the CDR3 DNA reads TGCGCCAGCAGCCAAGTACGACAGGGACTTAATCAGCCCCAGCATTTT.

There are a few counts of this clone. V usage is TRBV6-6 and J usage is TRBJ2-3, with D possibly TRBD2 on 5 matching bases. This CDR3 spans 13 amino acids. With 6 bases removed from V and 3 bases from J, the gap between germline ends came to 10 bases. Germline values: CDR1 MNHNY, CDR2 SVGAGI (reference sequence). The CDR3 region is CASRVANTDTQYF. In nucleotides, the CDR3 is TGTGCCAGCAGAGTAGCGAATACAGATACGCAGTATTTT.

This clone came up a few times. The rearrangement links TRBV19 to TRBJ2-1, with D maybe TRBD2 (6 bases). Looked up from germline, CDR1 is LNHDA and CDR2 is SQIVND (reference sequence). Trimming removed 5 bases at V and 0 bases at J, with 20 bases between. The length of the CDR3 is 18 residues. The CDR3 nucleotides read TGTGCCAGTAGTTTCCCCCTGCGGGGCCCTAGCTCCTACAATGAGCAGTTCTTC. As protein: CASSFPLRGPSSYNEQFF.

This chain uses TRBV7-9 with TRBJ2-7; TRBD1 matches at 12 bases. Trimming cost V 6 bases and J 0 bases; bases outside gene matches: 15. CDR1 is SEHNR and CDR2 is FQNEAQ in the germline V gene (reference sequence). The CDR3 covers 19 residues. CDR3 region: CASSYYEKPGQGASYEQYF. Written as DNA, the CDR3 is TGTGCCAGCAGTTATTACGAAAAACCGGGACAGGGGGCCTCCTACGAGCAGTACTTC.

This clone was found a few times. The V gene is TRBV7-9, the J gene TRBJ1-6; 7 nucleotides match TRBD1. This CDR3 region has 14 residues. Germline loops: CDR1 SEHNR, CDR2 FQNEAQ (reference sequence). The V segment lost 10 bases and the J segment 7 bases; nucleotides outside the gene matches: 10. The chain's CDR3 is CATYRGLRNSPLHF. DNA of the CDR3: TGTGCCACTTATAGGGGGCTCAGGAATTCACCCCTCCACTTT.

V is TRBV27 and J is TRBJ2-7; D is perhaps TRBD1 (6 bases). CDR1 is MNHEY, CDR2 SMNVEV, per germline (reference sequence). With 6 bases removed from V and 5 bases from J, the gap between germline ends came to 20 bases. The CDR3 has 15 amino acids. The CDR3 DNA follows: TGTGCCAGCAGCAGGCTTCCGGACAGCACAAACGAGCAGTACTTC. It encodes CASSRLPDSTNEQYF.

This chain uses TRBV28 with TRBJ1-5; D gene unclear. Germline assignment: CDR1 MDHEN and CDR2 SYDVKM. This CDR3 has 14 residues. Trimming took off 3 bases at V and 0 bases at J, with 6 bases between the two ends. The CDR3 nucleotides read TGTGCCAGCAGTTTTGCAGGTAGCAATCAGCCCCAGCATTTT. Its translation is CASSFAGSNQPQHF.